The TCR beta chain described here comes from a study of cytomegalovirus exposure and HLA in healthy donors. Study context: About 85 million unique TCRs from HLA-typed donors were held in an early release of data.

Trimming pared 2 bases from V and 0 bases from J, leaving 15 bases between. Germline CDR1 is SGHTA and CDR2 is FQGNSA. The CDR3 sequence is 17 residues long. Primers included in the PCR were 60 Vbeta and 13 Jbeta primers. As handled by the study authors: In a later analysis, 70 million to 80 million unique TCR beta chains included roughly 11 million shared by two or more donors. Profiled with immunoSEQ multiplex PCR; TCRdb holds only in-frame clones, not every one. V and J calls and clone size are copied from that table; D and trimming were computed from the DNA. The profile shows more than 150,000 clones, 60% to 85% of them singletons. Overall study results and limits: Later analysis identified a missense DCLRE1C variant that was linked to TCR beta V- and J-gene trimming. When analyzed later, the rates of TCR association showed variation by HLA locus, with DRB1 the most and HLA-C the fewest.

As to this clone: Its cognate antigen is unknown.

This sequence originates from a woman aged 50 to 60 in good health and CMV-seropositive. The sample consisted of PBMCs. The V gene is TRBV7-2, the J gene TRBJ2-3; D call uncertain. CDR3 region: CASSLYATVPSTDTQYF. The CDR3 DNA follows: TGTGCCAGCAGCTTATACGCGACTGTACCTAGCACAGATACGCAGTATTTT.